This T cell receptor beta chain comes out of a study of blood T cell repertoires in COVID-19. Study at large: Specimens from acute and convalescent COVID-19 originated in the United States, Italy and Spain.

The participants were between roughly 18 and 89 years old and came from about two dozen US areas. CDR1 is SGHDT and CDR2 is YYEEEE in the germline V gene. The CDR3 has 15 residues. Trimming took 2 bases from V and 7 from J; bases not matched to a gene: 8. Here immunoSEQ multiplex PCR was the method, and the copy in TCRdb shows in-frame clones only, minus some. The sample has roughly 200,000 clones; about 85% are singletons. The receptor's source is a man in his forties who had recovered from COVID-19. The chain carries TRBV5-6 and TRBJ1-2; 10 positions match TRBD1. Input material: PBMCs or T cells enriched from blood (not recorded which). The CDR3 DNA is TGTGCCAGCAGCTTCGATCCGACAGGGGGCTTTGGCTACACCTTC. It translates to CASSFDPTGGFGYTF.